This passage covers 21 T cell receptor beta chains from one sample sequenced in a study of prognosis after radiotherapy for stage I lung cancer. Genomic DNA provided the template from which TCR beta CDR3 was amplified by two-round multiplex PCR. Each TRBV and TRBJ gene had its own primer in the first PCR round. TCRdb redid the calling of the multiplex PCR reads with MiXCR, one entry per CDR3 protein. The table records fewer than 40,000 distinct CDR3 sequences, approximately 51% of them present only once. Sequencing was performed on PBMCs, taken before or after stereotactic body radiation therapy (not recorded which). The receptors were gathered from a donor aged 50 or older with non-small cell lung cancer.

This clonotype was picked up many times. This rearrangement joins TRBV24-1 to TRBJ2-5; a possible D gene is TRBD2 (6 bases). V lost 3 bases, J lost 6 bases, and 13 bases lay in between. The CDR3 covers 14 residues. Germline-derived CDR1 and CDR2 are KGHDR and SFDVKD. The CDR3 sequence: CATSDRGAGQTQYF. The DNA of the CDR3 is TGTGCCACCAGTGATCGTGGGGCGGGACAGACCCAGTACTTC.

In the case of this clonotype: A far larger clone is a single base away, which makes a read error likely. CDR3 DNA: TGTGCCAGCAGTTACGTCGGAGGGGGCTACGGCAAAAACATTCAGTACTTC. Translating gives CASSYVGGGYGKNIQYF. The rearrangement links TRBV6-5 to TRBJ2-4; D is perhaps TRBD1 (7 bases). Deletions cut 2 bases from V and 3 bases from J, with 17 bases between. The CDR3 is 17 amino acids. Germline loops: CDR1 MNHEY, CDR2 SVGAGI.

This clonotype was counted at least ten times. This chain joins TRBV20-1 and TRBJ1-5; 7 bases line up with TRBD1. Trimming at V came to 2 bases and at J to 5 bases, leaving 9 bases not matched to a gene. Germline CDR1 is DFQATT and CDR2 is SNEGSKA (reference sequence). The CDR3 sequence is 15 residues long. Written as DNA, the CDR3 is TGCAGTGCTAGATCCTTAGACAGGGTATATCAGCCCCAGCATTTT. Protein sequence: CSARSLDRVYQPQHF.

In this sample, this clonotype turned up many times. The chain combines TRBV28 with TRBJ2-1, with 8 bases lining up with TRBD2. Germline assignment: CDR1 MDHEN and CDR2 SYDVKM. This CDR3 has 13 residues. Trimming removed 3 bases from V and 9 bases from J; junction bases left unmatched: 4. In nucleotides, the CDR3 is TGTGCCAGCAGTTTTCCCGGGAGGGGTGAGCAGTTCTTC. This gives the protein CASSFPGRGEQFF.

The J gene is TRBJ1-1, the V gene TRBV7-2; D call uncertain. The germline V and J ends were trimmed by 1 base and 7 bases, with 13 bases remaining between them. The germline gives CDR1 SGHTA, CDR2 FQGNSA. The CDR3 loop spans 14 amino acids. The CDR3 region has the DNA TGTGCCAGCAGCTTAGTCCCTTGGAAAAATGAAGCTTTCTTT. It codes for CASSLVPWKNEAFF.

Relative to its sample, this clonotype is medium-sized. This rearrangement joins TRBV6-1 to TRBJ2-7; 7 bases align to TRBD2. This CDR3 is 14 amino acids long. The J segment lost 4 bases and the V segment lost 4 bases, leaving 7 bases of the junction unmatched. The germline gives CDR1 MNHNS, CDR2 SASEGT. CDR3 sequence: CASSVGGSVYEQYF. CDR3 DNA: TGTGCCAGCAGTGTAGGCGGGAGCGTATACGAGCAGTACTTC.

Worth noting for this clonotype: A far larger clone is only one base removed, so a read error is likely. The chain links TRBV6-5 to TRBJ2-1; D is undetermined. Germline CDR1 and CDR2: MNHEY and SVGAGI. The CDR3 spans 14 residues. The CDR3 protein is CAGRTPQLDNEQFF. CDR3 nucleotide sequence: TGTGCCGGCAGAACACCCCAACTGGACAATGAGCAGTTCTTC.

To note about this clonotype: A clone one base away is much larger, so this may be a read error. The rearrangement links TRBV7-2 to TRBJ2-3; D is possibly TRBD2 (7 bases). Trimming cost V 6 bases and J 4 bases, with 20 bases left between them. The CDR3 extends over 16 amino acids. The germline V gene encodes CDR1 SGHTA and CDR2 FQGNSA. The CDR3 loop reads CASRPNGEGGADTQYF. Written as DNA, the CDR3 is TGTGCCAGCAGGCCGAATGGGGAGGGGGGCGCAGATACGCAGTATTTT.

This clonotype was seen many times. The chain has TRBV29-1 and TRBJ2-3; 7 bases align to TRBD1. This CDR3 has 13 amino acids. CDR1 and CDR2 (germline): SQVTM, ANQGSEA. V trimming: 6 bases; J trimming: 3 bases; junction bases outside the gene matches: 6. The CDR3 sequence is CSVGVGQTDTQYF. The CDR3, as DNA: TGCAGCGTGGGTGTGGGACAGACAGATACGCAGTATTTT.

This clonotype has a count of ten or more. The CDR3 DNA is TGTGCCAGCAGCGTGGGTAGCGTTAGCACAGATACGCAGTATTTT. Translation: CASSVGSVSTDTQYF. The V call is TRBV9, the J call TRBJ2-3, with TRBD2 as a possible D gene (5 bases). Germline-derived CDR1 and CDR2 are SGDLS and YYNGEE. The CDR3 loop spans 15 amino acids. V was clipped by 2 bases and J by 0 bases, with 10 bases between them.

With respect to this clonotype: This sequence is one base from a far larger clone and is likely a read error. V and J are TRBV5-5 and TRBJ2-3, with 9 bases aligning to TRBD2. V shed 3 bases and J 5 bases; nucleotides not matched to a gene: 10. Germline V gene sequence: CDR1 SGHKS, CDR2 YYEKEE (reference sequence). The CDR3 runs to 16 residues. DNA for the CDR3: TGTGCCAGCAGCTCGATTCGCGGGAGGGCCCTAGATACGCAGTATTTT. Protein product: CASSSIRGRALDTQYF.

This clonotype was picked up many times. The gene calls are TRBV2 and TRBJ2-2, with D unresolved. Trimming left V 3 bases short and J 6 bases short, with 8 bases between. CDR1 and CDR2 from the germline V gene are SNHLY and FYNNEI. The CDR3 is 13 residues long. This CDR3 reads CASSDRSPGELFF. The DNA of the CDR3 is TGTGCCAGCAGTGACAGGTCCCCCGGGGAGCTGTTTTTT.

Many counts were recorded for this clonotype. This CDR3 is CASSAGRRGYTF. In DNA form, the CDR3 reads TGTGCCAGCAGCGCCGGTAGGAGGGGTTACACCTTC. The rearrangement links TRBV9 to TRBJ1-2; perhaps TRBD1 as D (5 bases). With 3 bases removed from V and 11 bases from J, the gap between germline ends came to 14 bases. The CDR3 contains 12 residues. The V gene's germline CDR1 is SGDLS and CDR2 YYNGEE.

This clonotype appeared many times. V gene TRBV2 combines with J gene TRBJ1-2; tentatively, D is TRBD1 (6 bases). The V gene lost 9 bases and the J gene lost 2 bases, with 13 bases spanning the gap. The CDR3 length is 13 residues. Germline CDR1 SNHLY, CDR2 FYNNEI. The CDR3 nucleotides read TGTGCCAGTGCCCCGGACAGAAACTATGGCTACACCTTC. Translation: CASAPDRNYGYTF. The variable domain in full, completed from reference TRBV2 and TRBJ1-2, reads EPEVTQTPSHQVTQMGQEVILRCVPISNHLYFYWYRQILGQKVEFLVSFYNNEISEKSEIFDDQFSVERPDGSNFTLKIRSTKLEDSAMYFCASAPDRNYGYTFGSGTRLTVV.

In its sample, this clonotype was seen many times. This may be a read error, as it is one base from a much larger clone. The chain employs TRBV6-1 and TRBJ2-7, with TRBD2 matching 10 bases. Germline V gene lookup returns CDR1 MNHNS and CDR2 SASEGT. Trimming at V came to 9 bases and at J to 7 bases, leaving 18 bases not matched to a gene. The CDR3 runs to 16 residues. This CDR3 is CASRTGSGRALVEQYF. For the CDR3, the DNA is TGTGCCAGTAGGACGGGGAGCGGGAGGGCCTTAGTGGAGCAGTACTTC.

This chain links TRBV9 with TRBJ1-2, with 10 bases that match TRBD1. Unmatched junction bases numbered 11, after V lost 3 bases and J lost 6 bases. In germline, CDR1 is SGDLS, CDR2 YYNGEE. This CDR3 spans 16 amino acids. CDR3 protein: CASSASGTGVEDGYTF. As DNA, the CDR3 is TGTGCCAGCAGCGCGTCCGGGACAGGGGTGGAGGATGGCTACACCTTC.

On this clonotype: Mismatch with germline at one junction end may stem from a read error. This CDR3 is CASSLTDAIYEQCF. DNA for the CDR3: TGTGCCAGCAGCTTGACCGACGCCATCTACGAGCAGTGCTTC. The rearrangement joins TRBV11-2 to TRBJ2-7; no clear D. This CDR3 region has 14 residues. Germline CDR1 and CDR2: SGHAT and FQNNGV.

About this clonotype itself: Germline is not matched at one junction end, which may reflect a read error. V and J are TRBV2 and TRBJ2-7, with 7 nucleotides matching TRBD2. CDR1 and CDR2 from the germline V gene are SNHLY and FYNNEI. The CDR3 spans 15 residues. DNA of the CDR3: TGTGCCAGTAGTGAACGTCTATCGGGAGGCTACGAGCAGTACTTC. It translates to CASSERLSGGYEQYF. The full variable domain, rest sourced from reference TRBV2 and TRBJ2-7, is EPEVTQTPSHQVTQMGQEVILRCVPISNHLYFYWYRQILGQKVEFLVSFYNNEISEKSEIFDDQFSVERPDGSNFTLKIRSTKLEDSAMYFCASSERLSGGYEQYFGPGTRLTVT.

By share, this clonotype counts as medium-sized. V and J are TRBV12-3 or TRBV12-4 and TRBJ2-1, with D perhaps being TRBD1 or TRBD2 (5 bases each). The CDR3 spans 13 residues. Trimming cost V 5 bases and J 8 bases, with 13 bases left between them. CDR3 amino acids: CASSRGRTDEQFF. The CDR3 DNA is TGTGCCAGCAGTCGGGGACGGACCGATGAGCAGTTCTTC.

This clonotype has a handful of counts. This may come from a read error, since a much larger clone is one base off. The V call is TRBV6-1, the J call TRBJ1-3; no definite D call. The CDR3 has 14 residues. Germline V gene data show CDR1 as MNHNS and CDR2 as SASEGT. The ends were cut back, 8 bases at V and 0 bases at J, with 11 bases in the middle. CDR3: CASRGISSGNTIYF. The CDR3 nucleotides are TGTGCCAGCCGCGGGATCTCCTCTGGAAACACCATATATTTT.

For this clonotype: A read error may account for a junction end that differs from germline. The V and J genes are TRBV12-3 or TRBV12-4 and TRBJ1-2; no clear D gene. This CDR3 region has 14 residues. The CDR3 protein is CTSAPGRGLCGYTF. CDR3 DNA: TGTACCAGCGCCCCGGGAAGAGGGTTGTGTGGCTACACCTTC.